A single sample gave rise to the 17 T cell receptor beta chains below, sequenced in a study of blood T cell repertoires in COVID-19. Sequencing was performed with immunoSEQ multiplex PCR; in TCRdb, only in-frame clones are kept and a portion is missing. In the table there are 190,000 or so clones, about 86% of which are singletons. Sequenced material: peripheral blood. The source is a middle-aged man with active or convalescent COVID-19.

The gene calls are TRBV7-9 and TRBJ2-7; 8 bases are a match to TRBD1. CDR3 length: 14 amino acids. V trimming: 3 bases; J trimming: 4 bases; junction bases outside the gene matches: 5. Germline lookup yields CDR1 SEHNR and CDR2 FQNEAQ (reference sequence). The CDR3 sequence: CASSFGTGLYEQYF. CDR3 nucleotides: TGTGCCAGCAGCTTCGGGACAGGCCTGTACGAGCAGTACTTC. Looking up the rest from reference TRBV7-9 and TRBJ2-7 gives the full variable domain: DTGVSQNPRHKITKRGQNVTFRCDPISEHNRLYWYRQTLGQGPEFLTYFQNEAQLEKSRLLSDRFSAERPKGSFSTLEIQRTEQGDSAMYLCASSFGTGLYEQYFGPGTRLTVT.

The V gene is TRBV19, the J gene TRBJ2-7; 11 positions agree with TRBD2. Looked up from germline, CDR1 is LNHDA and CDR2 is SQIVND (reference sequence). This CDR3 contains 15 residues. Trimming removed 3 bases from V and 3 bases from J; junction bases left unmatched: 4. The CDR3 is CASSILAGGVYEQYF. For the CDR3, the DNA is TGTGCCAGTAGTATCCTAGCGGGAGGAGTCTACGAGCAGTACTTC. Combining the CDR3 with reference TRBV19 and TRBJ2-7 gives the whole variable domain DGGITQSPKYLFRKEGQNVTLSCEQNLNHDAMYWYRQDPGQGLRLIYYSQIVNDFQKGDIAEGYSVSREKKESFPLTVTSAQKNPTAFYLCASSILAGGVYEQYFGPGTRLTVT.

The rearrangement uses TRBV11-2 and TRBJ1-2, with D perhaps TRBD1 (5 bases). The CDR3 extends over 14 amino acids. With 2 bases removed from V and 4 bases from J, the gap between germline ends came to 11 bases. Germline CDR1 SGHAT, CDR2 FQNNGV. The CDR3 reads CASSLQGGAYGYTF. The CDR3 DNA reads as TGTGCCAGCAGCTTACAGGGCGGGGCCTATGGCTACACCTTC.

CDR3 nucleotides: TGTGCCAGCAGTCTCGGGAGTTATGGCTACACCTTC. It specifies CASSLGSYGYTF. V is TRBV28 and J is TRBJ1-2; D gene unclear. Germline V CDR1 and CDR2: MDHEN, SYDVKM. This CDR3 is 12 amino acids long. Trimming took off 5 bases at V and 5 bases at J, with 9 bases between the two ends.

The V gene is TRBV5-8, the J gene TRBJ1-1; D is uncertain. Germline CDR1 and CDR2: SGHTS and YDEGEE. This CDR3 is 15 amino acids long. Trimming cost V 0 bases and J 10 bases, with 19 bases left between them. The CDR3 here is CASSLGTVNAVGAFF. CDR3 DNA sequence: TGTGCCAGCAGCTTGGGTACTGTGAACGCGGTAGGAGCTTTCTTT.

Regarding this clone: One end of the junction does not line up with germline, which may come from a read error. The chain is built from TRBV6-1 and TRBJ2-5, with 10 bases fitting TRBD1. This CDR3 spans 16 amino acids. CDR1 and CDR2 from the germline V gene are MNHNS and SASEGT. This CDR3 is CASSDRTGGAQGTQYF. CDR3 nucleotides: TGTGCCAGCAGTGACCGGACAGGGGGAGCCCAAGGGACCCAGTACTTC.

The V and J genes are TRBV30 and TRBJ2-3, with D possibly matching TRBD2 (6 bases). This CDR3 contains 12 residues. The germline CDR1 and CDR2 sequences are GTSNPN and SVGIG (reference sequence). The V end was cut by 2 bases, the J end by 10 bases, with 13 bases between. The CDR3 loop is CAWSPRGDSQYF. The DNA of the CDR3 is TGTGCCTGGAGTCCACGTGGGGACTCGCAGTATTTT.

The genes are TRBV29-1 and TRBJ1-3; 7 bases agree with TRBD1. The CDR3 totals 15 residues. With V trimmed by 6 bases and J by 2 bases, 10 bases remained unmatched. The germline V gene has CDR1 SQVTM and CDR2 ANQGSEA. The CDR3 loop reads CSVGGDRVPGNTIYF. CDR3 nucleotide sequence: TGCAGCGTCGGGGGTGACAGGGTGCCTGGAAACACCATATATTTT.

The chain joins TRBV9 to TRBJ2-1, with 8 bases that match TRBD2. The trim removed 0 bases at V and 0 bases at J, leaving 5 bases unmatched. Germline assignment: CDR1 SGDLS and CDR2 YYNGEE. The CDR3 covers 17 residues. This CDR3 reads CASSVARSGNSYNEQFF. CDR3 nucleotide sequence: TGTGCCAGCAGCGTAGCTCGTAGCGGGAACTCCTACAATGAGCAGTTCTTC. The variable domain in full, completed from reference TRBV9 and TRBJ2-1, reads DSGVTQTPKHLITATGQRVTLRCSPRSGDLSVYWYQQSLDQGLQFLIQYYNGEERAKGNILERFSAQQFPDLHSELNLSSLELGDSALYFCASSVARSGNSYNEQFFGPGTRLTVL.

The chain combines TRBV7-2 with TRBJ1-2; 7 bases match TRBD1. CDR1 SGHTA and CDR2 FQGNSA come from the germline V gene. The CDR3 consists of 15 residues. V shed 5 bases and J 5 bases; nucleotides not matched to a gene: 11. The CDR3, as DNA: TGTGCCAGCAGCCTCCGCCCCGGGACAGCATATGGCTACACCTTC. Protein sequence: CASSLRPGTAYGYTF. Filled out from reference TRBV7-2 and TRBJ1-2, the complete variable domain reads GAGVSQSPSNKVTEKGKDVELRCDPISGHTALYWYRQSLGQGLEFLIYFQGNSAPDKSGLPSDRFSAERTGGSVSTLTIQRTQQEDSAVYLCASSLRPGTAYGYTFGSGTRLTVV.

V is TRBV7-9 and J is TRBJ2-7; 10 positions match TRBD2. This CDR3 contains 16 residues. Unmatched junction bases numbered 9, after V lost 5 bases and J lost 2 bases. The germline V gene has CDR1 SEHNR and CDR2 FQNEAQ (reference sequence). The CDR3, as DNA: TGTGCCAGCAGCCCAGAGGGGACTAGCGCAACCTACGAGCAGTACTTC. It specifies CASSPEGTSATYEQYF.

The V and J genes are TRBV7-6 and TRBJ1-2; the D gene is possibly TRBD1 (6 bases). The CDR3 runs to 17 residues. The V gene's germline CDR1 is SGHVS and CDR2 FNYEAQ. The V end was cut by 5 bases, the J end by 1 base, with 20 bases between. CDR3 sequence (DNA): TGTGCCAGCAGCCCATCCCTTGGACAGAGCCTTAACTATGGCTACACCTTC. It is translated as CASSPSLGQSLNYGYTF.

V and J are TRBV25-1 and TRBJ2-1, with a possible D match to TRBD2 (7 bases). This CDR3 region has 17 residues. Germline loops: CDR1 MGHDK, CDR2 SYGVNS. Trimming shortened V by 3 bases and J by 4 bases, and 19 bases separated the two germline ends. The CDR3 nucleotides read TGTGCCAGCAGTGACCTACGCACGGGGGGACATTACAATGAGCAGTTCTTC. It is translated as CASSDLRTGGHYNEQFF.

This clone has more than one count but fewer than ten. The rearrangement joins TRBV7-9 to TRBJ2-7; 7 nucleotides agree with TRBD2. The CDR3 extends over 15 amino acids. The V segment lost 1 base and the J segment 0 bases; nucleotides outside the gene matches: 3. CDR1 is SEHNR, CDR2 FQNEAQ, per germline (reference sequence). The CDR3 region has the DNA TGTGCCAGCAGCTTAGAGCGGGGAAGCTCCTACGAGCAGTACTTC. Translated: CASSLERGSSYEQYF.

CDR3 residues: CASSLRPRQGGTGELFF. The CDR3 nucleotides are TGTGCCAGCAGCCTCCGCCCCCGGCAGGGAGGGACCGGGGAGCTGTTTTTT. The chain recombines TRBV5-5 with TRBJ2-2; 7 bases align to TRBD2. The V gene end was trimmed by 4 bases and the J gene end by 5 bases; junction bases not matched to a gene: 14. The CDR3 length is 17 residues. Germline V gene sequence: CDR1 SGHKS, CDR2 YYEKEE (reference sequence). Supplemented by reference TRBV5-5 and TRBJ2-2, the full variable domain reads DAGVTQSPTHLIKTRGQQVTLRCSPISGHKSVSWYQQVLGQGPQFIFQYYEKEERGRGNFPDRFSARQFPNYSSELNVNALLLGDSALYLCASSLRPRQGGTGELFFGEGSRLTVL.

Notes on this clone: One base away lies a much larger clone, so this may be a sequencing read error. This sequence joins TRBV27 and TRBJ1-1; the D gene is possibly TRBD1 (6 bases). The germline gives CDR1 MNHEY, CDR2 SMNVEV (reference sequence). The CDR3 is made up of 13 amino acids. The V end lost 6 bases, the J end lost 1 base, and 9 bases lay between the germline ends. The CDR3 sequence is CASSLDRNTEAFF. The CDR3 coding sequence is TGTGCCAGCAGCCTGGACAGGAACACTGAAGCTTTCTTT.

The chain recombines TRBV7-9 with TRBJ1-1; D not certain. CDR1 is SEHNR, CDR2 FQNEAQ, per germline (reference sequence). The CDR3 covers 13 residues. V shed 5 bases and J shed 11 bases, with 18 bases lying between them. The CDR3 region is CASSLSSGVWAFF. The CDR3 nucleotides read TGTGCCAGCAGCCTTTCCTCCGGGGTTTGGGCTTTCTTT.